Below, one T cell receptor beta chain is given with its context. This clone was counted between two and nine times. The antigen it binds to is not known. One base away there is no much larger clone; base qualities are not given. The High Capacity cDNA Reverse Transcription Kit was used to reverse transcribe all of the isolated RNA, meaning that expressed TCRB transcripts were what got sequenced. Naive, central memory and regulatory T cell samples underwent deep immunoSEQ sequencing, averaging about 3.57 million total reads per sample. Sorted cells were lysed in RLT buffer and RNA was extracted with DNase-treated RNeasy Micro or Mini kits, depending on cell number. To prevent cross-contamination, every cell subset was processed on its own, while patient and healthy donor samples were processed together. The immunoSEQ multiplex PCR was used to amplify TCRB sequences from cDNA, yielding 87-bp fragments that span the CDR3 region. Amplicons were sequenced on the Illumina HiSeq platform. Turning to the authors' computational methods: Synthetic template baselines were used to correct PCR bias computationally, reads within Hamming distance 2 were collapsed, and singletons that could not be merged were discarded. Reads were aligned to IMGT to assign V, D and J genes, CDR3 length, and insertions or deletions at six rearrangement sites. Within each subset, clonotype counts were normalized to sorted cell number, and only after that were true diversity and Gini coefficients computed with the tcR R package. Repertoire sharing was quantified using the overlap coefficient calculated on TCRB nucleotide sequences. As a proxy for the pre-selection repertoire, out-of-frame TCRB sequences from naive cells were analyzed. Here the immuneACCESS table is served through TCRdb, limited to in-frame sequences with V and J called. Missing clones are a known gap in these copies; in checked studies unresolved V genes cover under half, and the rest lacks a known reason. That table gives V, J and clone size, and the DNA gave D and trimming. The sample yields 680,000 or so clones; about 14% were counted once. The ten largest clones add up to 0.09% to 0.095% of the sample.

These data are taken from a study of beta chain features in type 1 diabetes (dated by TCRdb to about 2018). Some background on the complete study: Mean age, gender distribution, total cell number and subset yield were not different between patients and healthy donors. The study compared the TCRB repertoires of sorted circulating CD4+ T cell subsets in recently diagnosed type 1 diabetes patients with those in matched healthy donors. Regulatory and stem cell-like memory subsets were obtained from only 8 patients and roughly 8 healthy donors, while naive and central memory subsets were obtained from all 28 donors. Across all samples, approximately 98,000,000 sorted cells were examined, and cell number per subset correlated strongly with RNA yield.

The germline ends are 13 bases apart after V is trimmed by 8 bases and J by 0 bases. The germline V gene specifies SQVTM as CDR1 and ANQGSEA as CDR2. From the cysteine up to the phenylalanine, the CDR3 has a length of 13 residues. The retained sequence is limited to the CDR3, 39 bases, with the frame set at the first base. Study-wide findings and limitations: Fewer insertions and more nucleotide deletions at VDJ recombination sites were observed in patients with type 1 diabetes, implying thymic rearrangement abnormalities. Because small numbers of individuals were included in the HLA sub-analyses, any influence of HLA type on TCRB rearrangement was left unresolved. PCR may preferentially amplify shorter templates, but because patient and control samples were amplified and corrected together, any resulting skew would affect both groups equally. Because cDNA rather than genomic DNA was sequenced, highly expressing activated cells could have been over-represented, although no difference in activation and CD3 levels was found between groups. Naive, central memory and regulatory TCRB repertoires appeared more similar among patients than among healthy donors. Type 1 diabetes patients showed a moderate but significant shortening of TCRB CDR3 length in all four CD4+ subsets.

Each donor gave one peripheral blood draw, roughly 110 mL on average, collected into heparinised tubes. Naive, central memory, regulatory and stem cell-like memory CD4+ T cells were sorted on a BD FACSAria II using a panel including CD45RO, CCR7, CD25, CD127, CD95 and CD27. All sorted populations exceeded 98% purity. PBMCs were isolated right away by Lymphoprep density gradient centrifugation and were stained directly, without culture. So that batch effects would be minimized, each experiment stained and sorted samples in pairs, pairing one healthy donor with one patient. This chain is built from TRBV29-1 and TRBJ1-2, with no D gene named confidently. This TCR came from a young man in good health. What was sequenced was naive CD4+ T cells from blood. The cell subset or site label here, explained by the study, means: true naive CD4+ T cells. The DNA sequence is given as TGCAGCCTATACGACTGGCCTAACTATGGCTACACCTTC. It translates to CSLYDWPNYGYTF.